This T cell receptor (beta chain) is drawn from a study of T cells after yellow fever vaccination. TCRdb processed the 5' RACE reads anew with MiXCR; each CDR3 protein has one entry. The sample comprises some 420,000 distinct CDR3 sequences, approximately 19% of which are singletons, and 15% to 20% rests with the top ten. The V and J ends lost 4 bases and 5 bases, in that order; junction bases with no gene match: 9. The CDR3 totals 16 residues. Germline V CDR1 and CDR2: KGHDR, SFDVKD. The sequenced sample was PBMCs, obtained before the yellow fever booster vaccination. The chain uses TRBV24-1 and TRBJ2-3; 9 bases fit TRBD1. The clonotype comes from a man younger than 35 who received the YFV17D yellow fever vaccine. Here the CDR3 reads CATSDGRTGVVDTQYF. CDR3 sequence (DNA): TGTGCCACCAGTGACGGCCGGACAGGGGTGGTAGATACGCAGTATTTT.